The clone carrying this TCR beta chain has only a few counts. The target antigen is unknown. Alpha and beta constant-region primers primed reverse transcription of 400 to 650 ng RNA. Separate chain-specific third strand synthesis with multiplexing indices produced the alpha and beta libraries. One entry per CDR3 protein, called by TCRdb with MiXCR from the 5' RACE reads. This sample yields approximately 25,000 distinct CDR3 sequences, of which 8.5% to 9% are seen a single time; 3% to 4.5% belongs to the top ten. The repertoire came from unfractionated whole blood and reflected all unsorted peripheral T cells. The RNA source was an approximately 2.7 ml peripheral blood draw. V shed 0 bases and J 2 bases; nucleotides not matched to a gene: 3. This CDR3 contains 15 residues. The germline V gene encodes CDR1 SGDLS and CDR2 YYNGEE. These data belong to a study of HIV-infected patients and healthy controls. Study results and caveats: Compared with controls, mean Gini indices were significantly raised in HIV-infected repertoires, possibly indicating oligoclonality. Compared with untreated HIV+ repertoires, healthy controls showed roughly threefold more distinct CDR3s and higher Shannon diversity. HIV-associated CDR3 frequencies dropped significantly during therapy; CMV-associated ones, mostly rising, changed nonsignificantly.

Sequencing was carried out using blood. The chain couples TRBV9 to TRBJ2-7, with 9 bases aligning to TRBD1. The source of this sequence is an adult in good health. CDR3: CASSVGDRDTYEQYF. In DNA form, the CDR3 reads TGTGCCAGCAGCGTAGGGGACAGGGATACCTACGAGCAGTACTTC.